This T cell receptor beta chain emerged from a study of molecular identifiers for immune sequencing clone quantification. The use of previously described methods and listed TCR primers produced the bulk TCR libraries. TCRdb re-called the PCR reads through MiXCR, storing one row per CDR3 protein. The sample comprises about 23,000 distinct CDR3 sequences, under 20% of which are singletons, and more than 0.75% rests with the top ten. The ends were cut back, 7 bases at V and 2 bases at J, with 17 bases in the middle. CDR3 length: 14 residues. Germline loops: CDR1 SQVTM, CDR2 ANQGSEA. Comments on this clonotype: Its cognate antigen is unknown.

Study observations and caveats: The sizes of highly expanded clones could be underestimated when identical TCR molecules share a barcode. The study found clones above 20 RNA copies held over 97% of effector molecules and under 1% in naive cells.

The sequence derives from a human donor in good health. Some libraries in this study had Jurkat cell RNA spiked in. The sequencing input was naive CD8+ T cells from blood, with Jurkat cell RNA spiked in. The subset here: FACS-sorted CD8+CD4-CCR7+CD45RA+ naive T cells. The V gene is TRBV29-1, the J gene TRBJ1-1; D is perhaps TRBD1 (6 bases). This CDR3 reads CSARGQGSNTEAFF. The CDR3 DNA reads TGCAGCGCCAGGGGCCAGGGGTCCAACACTGAAGCTTTCTTT.